This T cell receptor beta chain was captured in a study of cytomegalovirus exposure and HLA in healthy donors. Comments on this clone: Its cognate antigen is unknown.

Vbeta (60) and Jbeta (13) primers were used in the PCR. Assay: immunoSEQ multiplex PCR; the TCRdb copy retains only in-frame clones and omits some. The table gives around 190,000 clones; the top ten clones make up roughly 0.98% of it. The CDR3 contains 14 residues. V lost 4 bases, J lost 4 bases, and 11 bases lay in between. Germline CDR1 and CDR2: ENHRY and SYGVKD. Study results and limitations: Earlier results showed most TCR beta V segments being productive about 90% or about 30% of the time.

Sequencing was carried out using PBMCs. The rearrangement links TRBV10-3 to TRBJ1-3; the D gene is possibly TRBD1 (6 bases). This clonotype was sampled from a woman in her thirties in good health and CMV-seropositive. The CDR3 sequence: CAISAGQPGNTIYF. In DNA, the CDR3 is TGTGCCATCAGTGCAGGACAGCCAGGAAACACCATATATTTT.